A selection of T cell receptor beta chains follows, all from one sample in a study of PD-1 blockade in mismatch repair-deficient tumors. TCRdb's copy holds only in-frame clones and misses some; the assay was immunoSEQ multiplex PCR. The sample lists some 100,000 clones, under 90% seen once, with approximately 6.7% in the top ten. The sample in question was peripheral blood, obtained less than 37 weeks after starting pembrolizumab. The receptor source for this set is an adult with mismatch repair-deficient cancer. Both conserved end residues are part of each CDR3. A D gene is named only where the DNA matches it firmly. Some rows mark clone size as missing; the rest say once, few, many or name a class of expanded clone.

abundance: -; d_gene: TRBD1; j_gene: TRBJ1-2; v_gene: TRBV9; CDR3nt: TGTGCCAGCAGCAAAAATAACAAACAGGGGAACTATGGCTACACCTTC; CDR3aa: CASSKNNKQGNYGYTF
abundance: once; d_gene: TRBD2; j_gene: TRBJ2-2; v_gene: TRBV6-6; CDR3nt: TGTGCCAGCACTAGCGGGAGTGGGAGCACCGGGGAGCTGTTTTTT; CDR3aa: CASTSGSGSTGELFF
abundance: -; d_gene: TRBD1; j_gene: TRBJ2-7; v_gene: TRBV5-5; CDR3nt: TGTGCCAGCAGCCCCGACCTGGACAGGGGCTCCTACGAGCAGTACTTC; CDR3aa: CASSPDLDRGSYEQYF
abundance: -; d_gene: -; j_gene: TRBJ2-1; v_gene: TRBV6-4; CDR3nt: TGTGCCAGCAGTTACTCGCCGAGTTCCAGTGAGCAGTTCTTC; CDR3aa: CASSYSPSSSEQFF
abundance: -; d_gene: TRBD1; j_gene: TRBJ1-2; v_gene: TRBV7-6; CDR3nt: TGTGCCAGCAGCCCCGGACAGGGGGTGACCGGCTACACCTTC; CDR3aa: CASSPGQGVTGYTF
abundance: -; d_gene: -; j_gene: TRBJ1-2; v_gene: TRBV2; CDR3nt: TGTGCCAGCAGTGGGGGGGGAGGGAACAACTATGGCTACACCTTC; CDR3aa: CASSGGGGNNYGYTF
abundance: -; d_gene: -; j_gene: TRBJ2-5; v_gene: TRBV9; CDR3nt: TGTGCCAGCAGCCCCACTCAGGGACAAGAGACCCAGTACTTC; CDR3aa: CASSPTQGQETQYF
abundance: -; d_gene: TRBD2; j_gene: TRBJ2-5; v_gene: TRBV2; CDR3nt: TGTGCCAGCAGTGAAGCGCTGTCACAATCGGGACTAGCGTCTTACTTC; CDR3aa: CASSEALSQSGLASYF
abundance: few; d_gene: -; j_gene: TRBJ2-3; v_gene: TRBV9; CDR3nt: TGTGCCAGCAGCGTAGGAAACAGGGACCCAGATACGCAGTATTTT; CDR3aa: CASSVGNRDPDTQYF
abundance: -; d_gene: TRBD1; j_gene: TRBJ2-1; v_gene: TRBV29-1; CDR3nt: TGCAGCGTCGCACCGGGACAGGGATACAATGAGCAGTTCTTC; CDR3aa: CSVAPGQGYNEQFF
abundance: -; d_gene: TRBD2; j_gene: TRBJ2-1; v_gene: TRBV5-4; CDR3nt: TGTGCCAGCAGCCCCCGGGGTAGCGGGACTGCATACAATGAGCAGTTCTTC; CDR3aa: CASSPRGSGTAYNEQFF
abundance: once; d_gene: TRBD2; j_gene: TRBJ2-2; v_gene: TRBV6-1; CDR3nt: TGTGCCAGCAGCATACGGGAGGCCCCCGGGGAGCTGTTTTTT; CDR3aa: CASSIREAPGELFF
abundance: -; d_gene: TRBD1; j_gene: TRBJ2-2; v_gene: TRBV13; CDR3nt: TGTGCCAGCAGCCCCAGGGGGACCGGGGAGCTGTTTTTT; CDR3aa: CASSPRGTGELFF
abundance: -; d_gene: -; j_gene: TRBJ2-2; v_gene: TRBV6-5; CDR3nt: TGTGCCAGCAGTTTCCAAGGGAACACCGGGGAGCTGTTTTTT; CDR3aa: CASSFQGNTGELFF
abundance: -; d_gene: -; j_gene: TRBJ2-7; v_gene: TRBV5-1; CDR3nt: TGCGCCAGCAGCTTGGCGCCAGACTACGAGCAGTACTTC; CDR3aa: CASSLAPDYEQYF
abundance: -; d_gene: TRBD1; j_gene: TRBJ1-1; v_gene: TRBV6-5; CDR3nt: TGTGCCAGCAGTTACCTTTCAGGGGGGGGCACTGAAGCTTTCTTT; CDR3aa: CASSYLSGGGTEAFF
abundance: once; d_gene: TRBD1; j_gene: TRBJ2-3; v_gene: TRBV6-5; CDR3nt: TGTGCCAGCCGGGACAGTTTAAGCACAGATACGCAGTATTTT; CDR3aa: CASRDSLSTDTQYF
abundance: -; d_gene: -; j_gene: TRBJ1-1; v_gene: TRBV19; CDR3nt: TGTGCCACTAAACGGACAGCACTAGAAGCTTTCTTT; CDR3aa: CATKRTALEAFF
abundance: -; d_gene: -; j_gene: TRBJ2-3; v_gene: TRBV7-7; CDR3nt: TGTGCTAGCAGCCGGGACAATACAGATACGCAGTATTTT; CDR3aa: CASSRDNTDTQYF
abundance: -; d_gene: -; j_gene: TRBJ1-2; v_gene: TRBV6-6; CDR3nt: TGTGCCAGCAGCTCCAGTCCAGGGAGAGGCTACACCTTC; CDR3aa: CASSSSPGRGYTF
abundance: few; d_gene: -; j_gene: TRBJ1-1; v_gene: TRBV29-1; CDR3nt: TGCAGCGTCGCCCTGAACACTGAAGCTTTCTTT; CDR3aa: CSVALNTEAFF
abundance: -; d_gene: -; j_gene: TRBJ1-5; v_gene: TRBV6-1; CDR3nt: TGTGCCAGCAGGGGCGGGGATGTAGGCAATCAGCCCCAGCATTTT; CDR3aa: CASRGGDVGNQPQHF
abundance: -; d_gene: -; j_gene: TRBJ1-4; v_gene: TRBV5-8; CDR3nt: TGTGCCAGCAGCTTGGAGGGGAATTCTCGAAAACTGTTTTTT; CDR3aa: CASSLEGNSRKLFF
abundance: -; d_gene: -; j_gene: TRBJ2-1; v_gene: TRBV12-5; CDR3nt: TGTGCTAGTGGTTTCTGGGGGAATGAGCAGTTCTTC; CDR3aa: CASGFWGNEQFF
abundance: -; d_gene: TRBD2; j_gene: TRBJ2-1; v_gene: TRBV7-3; CDR3nt: TGTGCCAGCAGCTCCAAACCGACTAGCGTTAGCTCCTACAATGAGCAGTTCTTC; CDR3aa: CASSSKPTSVSSYNEQFF
abundance: -; d_gene: TRBD2; j_gene: TRBJ2-7; v_gene: TRBV19; CDR3nt: TGTGCCAGTAGTGAGACGGCTAGCGGGACCTACGAGCAGTACTTC; CDR3aa: CASSETASGTYEQYF
abundance: -; d_gene: -; j_gene: TRBJ1-1; v_gene: TRBV2; CDR3nt: TGTGCCAGCAGTGAAGTAGAGAACACTGAAGCTTTCTTT; CDR3aa: CASSEVENTEAFF
abundance: -; d_gene: TRBD2; j_gene: TRBJ2-5; v_gene: TRBV9; CDR3nt: TGTGCCAGCAGCGTAGGTTCACTAGCGGAAGAGACCCAGTACTTC; CDR3aa: CASSVGSLAEETQYF
abundance: -; d_gene: -; j_gene: TRBJ1-1; v_gene: TRBV27; CDR3nt: TGTGCCAGCAGTTCGAAATCATGGAGGGGCACTGAAGCTTTCTTT; CDR3aa: CASSSKSWRGTEAFF
abundance: -; d_gene: TRBD1; j_gene: TRBJ2-1; v_gene: TRBV29-1; CDR3nt: TGCAGCGCTGACAGGGGGCGAGGTGAGCAGTTCTTC; CDR3aa: CSADRGRGEQFF
abundance: -; d_gene: -; j_gene: TRBJ1-1; v_gene: TRBV27; CDR3nt: TGTGCCAGCAGCGAAACCAACCGGGCTGAAGCTTTCTTT; CDR3aa: CASSETNRAEAFF
abundance: -; d_gene: -; j_gene: TRBJ2-3; v_gene: TRBV7-9; CDR3nt: TGTGCCAGCAGCTTTGCGGGGATGAGCACAGATACGCAGTATTTT; CDR3aa: CASSFAGMSTDTQYF
abundance: -; d_gene: -; j_gene: TRBJ1-2; v_gene: TRBV5-1; CDR3nt: TGCGCCAGCAGCTTGGGTTCGGAGAGAGGCTACACCTTC; CDR3aa: CASSLGSERGYTF
abundance: once; d_gene: -; j_gene: TRBJ1-4; v_gene: TRBV10-2; CDR3nt: TGCGCCAGCAGTGAGTCGAATGAAAAACTGTTTTTT; CDR3aa: CASSESNEKLFF
abundance: -; d_gene: -; j_gene: TRBJ2-7; v_gene: TRBV29-1; CDR3nt: TGCAGCGTTGAGCCAATATCCAGGAACGAGCAGTACTTC; CDR3aa: CSVEPISRNEQYF
abundance: -; d_gene: -; j_gene: TRBJ2-5; v_gene: TRBV23-1; CDR3nt: TGCGCCAGCAGGGCCAGGGGCCTAGCACAAGAGACCCAGTACTTC; CDR3aa: CASRARGLAQETQYF
abundance: -; d_gene: -; j_gene: TRBJ1-1; v_gene: TRBV7-8; CDR3nt: TGTGCCAGCAGCTTTATGAACACTGAAGCTTTCTTT; CDR3aa: CASSFMNTEAFF
abundance: -; d_gene: TRBD1; j_gene: TRBJ2-7; v_gene: TRBV27; CDR3nt: TGTGCCAGCTCCGACCGTCCGCCAATGACAGGGAGATCCTACGAGCAGTACTTC; CDR3aa: CASSDRPPMTGRSYEQYF
abundance: -; d_gene: -; j_gene: TRBJ1-4; v_gene: TRBV9; CDR3nt: TGTGCCAGCAGCGTAAGGGGGGCCTCAGGGGAAAAACTGTTTTTT; CDR3aa: CASSVRGASGEKLFF
abundance: -; d_gene: -; j_gene: TRBJ1-1; v_gene: TRBV6-1; CDR3nt: TGTGCCAGCAGTGACTATCCAGACTTCACTGAAAAGAACACTGAAGCTTTCTTT; CDR3aa: CASSDYPDFTEKNTEAFF
abundance: once; d_gene: -; j_gene: TRBJ1-1; v_gene: TRBV20-1; CDR3nt: TGCAGTGCTAGGGGATTTACTGAAGCTTTCTTT; CDR3aa: CSARGFTEAFF
abundance: -; d_gene: TRBD2; j_gene: TRBJ2-7; v_gene: TRBV18; CDR3nt: TGTGCCAGCTCACCACCGGTCGCTAGCGGGAGTTGGGGCTACGAGCAGTACTTC; CDR3aa: CASSPPVASGSWGYEQYF